This T cell receptor (beta chain) was recorded in a study of breast tumors, draining lymph nodes, adjacent tissues. The study, taken as a whole, reports: Tumor and nontumor repertoires were significantly more similar in luminal-like than in basal-like breast cancer. Data only fit, rather than demonstrated, lymph node origin of most tumor T cells. Data fit most tumor T cells coming from lymph node, expanding in tumor. Compared with lymph nodes, tumors were less diverse; compared with nontumor tissue, more.

The lymph nodes were axillary draining lymph nodes from breast cancer patients. TCRdb re-analysed the multiplex PCR reads in MiXCR, keeping a single row per CDR3 protein. Among approximately 100,000 distinct CDR3 sequences listed, 21% were seen once. The table lists this clonotype with many counts. Its cognate antigen is unknown. This CDR3 is built from 10 residues. Looked up from germline, CDR1 is DFQATT and CDR2 is SNEGSKA (reference sequence). The chain recombines TRBV20-1 with TRBJ2-1; perhaps TRBD1 as D (6 bases). The sample comprised axillary lymph node tissue. This clonotype was obtained from a female donor with breast cancer. Some clones in this sample may be carry-over from other donors' samples. CDR3 protein: CRGALNEQFF. CDR3 coding DNA: TGCAGGGGGGCTCTCAATGAGCAGTTCTTC.